This T cell receptor (beta chain) was found in a study of blood T cell repertoires in COVID-19. Overall study context: The origin of the acute and convalescent COVID-19 samples was the United States, Italy and Spain. Nucleic acid was either cDNA or gDNA, and it came from T cells, B-cell-depleted T cells, or PBMCs.

As originally analysed: Researchers report that nucleated cell counts were estimated from reference gene primer amplification. Sequenced by immunoSEQ multiplex PCR; TCRdb stores in-frame clones only, minus some. For V, J and clone size, that table is used; D and trimming come from the DNA. This table holds around 700,000 clones, 75% to 90% found once. Input material: peripheral blood. The sequence came from a woman between 18 and 29 years old with acute or convalescent COVID-19.

CDR3 DNA sequence: TGTGCCACGGACAGGGTGGCCTATGGCTACACCTTC. This translates into CATDRVAYGYTF. The chain joins TRBV6-5 to TRBJ1-2, with 8 bases lining up with TRBD1. The CDR3 loop spans 12 amino acids. V lost 10 bases, J lost 4 bases, and 5 bases stayed unmatched. Germline loops: CDR1 MNHEY, CDR2 SVGAGI.